This TCR beta chain was found in a study of T cells after posttransplantation cyclophosphamide. Regarding the study as a whole: TRB overlap between skin or GI tissue T cells and blood was limited. TRB clonality was highly associated with recipient CMV seropositivity and reactivation. Later blood repertoires were often dominated by clones from the donor CD8+ memory compartment.

Sequenced by immunoSEQ multiplex PCR; TCRdb stores in-frame clones only, minus some. The data show about 21,000 clones, around 89% seen once. In regard to this clone: What it binds is not known.

The length of the CDR3 is 15 residues. V lost 4 bases and J lost 5; bases outside the gene matches: 9. Germline CDR1 and CDR2: SGDLS and YYNGEE. Controls had myeloablative marrow grafts with methotrexate and calcineurin inhibitor, sampled at 1 year. The V and J genes are TRBV9 and TRBJ2-1, with TRBD2 identical over 7 bases. The sequence came from a female patient in her 30s who received an allogeneic stem cell transplant from an unrelated donor, was CMV-positive, and had acute and chronic GVHD. A subset of T cells may come from the graft donor. The sample in question was PBMCs, obtained around 370 days after allogeneic stem cell transplant with calcineurin inhibitor and methotrexate. CDR3 nucleotide sequence: TGTGCCAGCAGCTCGGGGGGAGGACTTAACAATGAGCAGTTCTTC. Its protein is CASSSGGGLNNEQFF.